There are a few counts of the clone carrying this TCR beta chain. Sequenced by immunoSEQ multiplex PCR; TCRdb stores in-frame clones only, minus some. The repertoire consists of roughly 310,000 clones, with roughly 90% occurring once and the leading ten covering 2.6%. These data belong to a study of blood T cell repertoires in COVID-19. The CDR3 loop spans 15 amino acids. The ends were cut back, 0 bases at V and 4 bases at J, with 9 bases in the middle. CDR1 and CDR2 from the germline V gene are SGHAT and FQNNGV. All enrollees were about 18 to 89 years old and from some 24 US areas. Symptom resolution, clearance, or two negative PCRs marked donors in Cohort 3 as recovered.

The V call is TRBV11-2, the J call TRBJ2-2; D ambiguous. The receptor was isolated from a man between 60 and 75 years old who had recovered from COVID-19. The sequenced sample consisted of PBMCs or T cells enriched from blood (not recorded which). The CDR3 nucleotides read TGTGCCAGCAGCTTAGATTGGGCGTCCACCGGGGAGCTGTTTTTT. It specifies CASSLDWASTGELFF. The whole variable domain, remainder taken from reference TRBV11-2 and TRBJ2-2, is EAGVAQSPRYKIIEKRQSVAFWCNPISGHATLYWYQQILGQGPKLLIQFQNNGVVDDSQLPKDRFSAERLKGVDSTLKIQPAKLEDSAVYLCASSLDWASTGELFFGEGSRLTVL.